Below, one T cell receptor beta chain is given with its context. The antigen is undetermined. The data are from a study of OX40 agonist ivuxolimab in advanced cancers. Study results and limitations: The antigen specificity of the peripheral T cells (those that were expanded) was not determined. A proportion of nonresponders additionally exhibited low normalized T-cell clonal expansion. Expanded clones were, on average, more numerous in CD8+ T cells than in CD4+.

Method: immunoSEQ multiplex PCR; TCRdb's copy keeps in-frame clones and lacks some. The sample has about 36,000 clones, about 81% seen once. If patients had autoimmune disease history or systemic immunosuppression, they were excluded. Per the germline V gene, CDR1 is SGHRS and CDR2 is YFSETQ. V dropped 3 bases and J dropped 2 bases, with 8 bases sitting between them. This CDR3 comprises 14 residues. The clonotype was recovered from an adult with an advanced solid tumor such as melanoma, head and neck, liver or kidney cancer. The chain carries TRBV5-1 and TRBJ1-4; the D is unclear. The specimen comprised CD4+ or CD8+ T cells sorted from blood, sampled in a trial of the OX40 agonist ivuxolimab. The CDR3 sequence: CASSYGETNEKLFF. CDR3 coding DNA: TGCGCCAGCAGCTACGGGGAGACTAATGAAAAACTGTTTTTT.